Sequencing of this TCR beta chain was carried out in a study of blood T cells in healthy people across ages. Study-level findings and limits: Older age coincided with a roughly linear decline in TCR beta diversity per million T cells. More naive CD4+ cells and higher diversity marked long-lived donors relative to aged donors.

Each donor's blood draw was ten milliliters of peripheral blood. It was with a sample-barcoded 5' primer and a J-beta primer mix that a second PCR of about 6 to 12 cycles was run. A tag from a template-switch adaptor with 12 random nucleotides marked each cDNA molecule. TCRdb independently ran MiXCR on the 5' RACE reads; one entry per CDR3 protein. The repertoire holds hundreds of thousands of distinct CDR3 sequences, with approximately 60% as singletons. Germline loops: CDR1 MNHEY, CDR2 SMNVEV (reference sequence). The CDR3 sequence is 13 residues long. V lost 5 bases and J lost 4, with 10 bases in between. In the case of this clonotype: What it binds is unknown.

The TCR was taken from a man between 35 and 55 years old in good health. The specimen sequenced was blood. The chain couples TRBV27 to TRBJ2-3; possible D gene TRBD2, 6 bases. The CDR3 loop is CASSPQRADTQYF. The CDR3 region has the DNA TGTGCCAGCAGTCCGCAGCGGGCAGATACGCAGTATTTT.